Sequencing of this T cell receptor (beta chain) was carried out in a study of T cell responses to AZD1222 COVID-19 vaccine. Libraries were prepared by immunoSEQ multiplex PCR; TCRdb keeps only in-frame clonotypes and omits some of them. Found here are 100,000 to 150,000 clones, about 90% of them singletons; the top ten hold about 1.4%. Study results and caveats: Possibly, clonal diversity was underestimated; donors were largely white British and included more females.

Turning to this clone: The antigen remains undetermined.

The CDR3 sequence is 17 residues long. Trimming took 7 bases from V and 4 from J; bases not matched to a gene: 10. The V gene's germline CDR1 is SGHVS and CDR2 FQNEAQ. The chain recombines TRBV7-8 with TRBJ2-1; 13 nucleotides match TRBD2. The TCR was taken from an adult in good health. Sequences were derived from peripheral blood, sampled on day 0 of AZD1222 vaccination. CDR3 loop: CASTGLAGVGLYNEQFF. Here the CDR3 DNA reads TGTGCCAGCACCGGACTAGCGGGAGTTGGGTTATACAATGAGCAGTTCTTC.